The sequence of this T cell receptor (beta chain) was determined in a study of T cell responses to AZD1222 COVID-19 vaccine. TCRdb's table, derived via immunoSEQ multiplex PCR, lists solely in-frame clones and lacks some. The data hold about 200,000 clones, with roughly nine tenths observed a single time. V shed 3 bases and J shed 1 base, with 12 bases lying between them. CDR1 is MNHEY and CDR2 is SMNVEV in the germline V gene (reference sequence). The CDR3 is 15 amino acids. Here the sequenced sample was peripheral blood, taken 28 days after the second AZD1222 dose. The chain joins TRBV27 to TRBJ1-1; D might be TRBD1 (5 bases). The receptor was derived from an adult who received the AZD1222 COVID-19 vaccine. CDR3 bases: TGTGCCAGCAGTTTGGTCTCTGGGGGGAACACTGAAGCTTTCTTT. Residues: CASSLVSGGNTEAFF.